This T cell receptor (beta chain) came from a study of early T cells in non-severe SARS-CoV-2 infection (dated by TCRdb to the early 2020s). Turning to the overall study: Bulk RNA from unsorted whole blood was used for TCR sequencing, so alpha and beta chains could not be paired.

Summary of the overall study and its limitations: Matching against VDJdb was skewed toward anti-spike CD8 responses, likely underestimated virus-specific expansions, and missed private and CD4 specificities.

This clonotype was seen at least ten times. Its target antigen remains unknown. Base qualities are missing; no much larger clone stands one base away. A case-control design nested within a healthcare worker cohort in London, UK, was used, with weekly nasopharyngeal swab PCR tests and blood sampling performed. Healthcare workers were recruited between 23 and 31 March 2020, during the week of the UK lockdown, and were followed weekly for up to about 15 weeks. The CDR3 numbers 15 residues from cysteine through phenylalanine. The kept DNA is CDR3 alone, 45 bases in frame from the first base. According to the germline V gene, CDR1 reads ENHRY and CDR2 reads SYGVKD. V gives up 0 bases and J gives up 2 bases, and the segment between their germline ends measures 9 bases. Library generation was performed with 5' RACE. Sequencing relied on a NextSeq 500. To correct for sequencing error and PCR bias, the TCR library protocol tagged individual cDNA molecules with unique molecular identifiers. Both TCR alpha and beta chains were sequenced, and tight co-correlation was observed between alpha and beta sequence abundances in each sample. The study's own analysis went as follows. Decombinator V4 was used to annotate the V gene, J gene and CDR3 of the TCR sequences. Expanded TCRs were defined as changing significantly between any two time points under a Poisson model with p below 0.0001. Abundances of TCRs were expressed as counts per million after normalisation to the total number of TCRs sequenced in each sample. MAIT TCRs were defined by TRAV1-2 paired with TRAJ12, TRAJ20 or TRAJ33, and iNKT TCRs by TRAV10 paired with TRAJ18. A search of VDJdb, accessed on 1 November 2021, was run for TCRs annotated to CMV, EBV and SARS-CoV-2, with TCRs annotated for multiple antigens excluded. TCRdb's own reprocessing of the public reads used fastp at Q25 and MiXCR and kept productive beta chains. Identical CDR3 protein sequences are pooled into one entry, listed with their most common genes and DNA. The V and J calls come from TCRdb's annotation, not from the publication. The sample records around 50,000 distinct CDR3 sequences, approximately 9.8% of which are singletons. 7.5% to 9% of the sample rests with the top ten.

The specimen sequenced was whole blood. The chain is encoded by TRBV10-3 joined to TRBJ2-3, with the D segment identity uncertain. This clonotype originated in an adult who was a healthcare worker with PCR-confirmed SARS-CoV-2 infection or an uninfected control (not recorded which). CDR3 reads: CAISESDGPTDTQYF. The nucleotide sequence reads TGTGCCATCAGTGAGTCTGACGGACCCACAGATACGCAGTATTTT.